This entry lists 6 T cell receptor beta chains sequenced from one sample in a study of cytomegalovirus exposure and HLA in healthy donors. PCR used 60 Vbeta primers and 13 Jbeta primers. Only in-frame clones appear in the TCRdb table, and some are missing; sequencing was by immunoSEQ multiplex PCR. The sample carries tens of thousands of clones, 81% recorded once. Specimen: PBMCs. These receptor sequences come from a girl aged 2-10 years in good health and CMV-seropositive.

The CDR3 loop reads CAWSVAGTGEKLFF. CDR3 in DNA: TGTGCCTGGAGTGTAGCCGGGACAGGTGAAAAACTGTTTTTT. The chain combines TRBV30 with TRBJ1-4; 8 positions agree with TRBD1. J lost 7 bases, V lost 0 bases, and 4 bases had no gene match. CDR1 is GTSNPN, CDR2 SVGIG, per germline (reference sequence). CDR3 length: 14 amino acids.

This sequence joins TRBV27 and TRBJ2-3; no clear D gene. CDR1 and CDR2 (germline): MNHEY, SMNVEV (reference sequence). Deletions cut 6 bases from V and 4 bases from J, with 11 bases between. This CDR3 contains 13 residues. The CDR3 DNA sequence: TGTGCCAGCAGAAGTCTATCGGCAGATACGCAGTATTTT. Residues: CASRSLSADTQYF.

This clone was detected a few times. The chain has TRBV19 and TRBJ2-7, with 7 bases lining up with TRBD2. With V trimmed by 7 bases and J by 0 bases, 9 bases remained unmatched. The CDR3 extends over 15 amino acids. The germline CDR1 and CDR2 sequences are LNHDA and SQIVND (reference sequence). The CDR3 here is CASMDPLAPSYEQYF. As DNA, the CDR3 is TGTGCCAGTATGGATCCACTAGCGCCCTCCTACGAGCAGTACTTC.

The chain carries TRBV19 and TRBJ1-2, with TRBD1 matching over 10 bases. The CDR3 runs 13 residues. In germline, CDR1 is LNHDA, CDR2 SQIVND (reference sequence). V lost 6 bases, J lost 2 bases, and 0 bases stayed unmatched. The DNA of the CDR3 is TGTGCCAGTAGGGACAGGGGGAACTATGGCTACACCTTC. This encodes CASRDRGNYGYTF.

This clone was observed a handful of times. V gene TRBV30 combines with J gene TRBJ1-5, with D perhaps matching TRBD1 (5 bases). The ends were cut back, 1 base at V and 7 bases at J, with 11 bases in the middle. This CDR3 is built from 13 residues. CDR1 GTSNPN and CDR2 SVGIG come from the germline V gene (reference sequence). The CDR3 nucleotides are TGTGCCTGGAGTGGACAGATCGAGCAGCCCCAGCATTTT. Translated, it gives CAWSGQIEQPQHF.

The chain couples TRBV28 to TRBJ1-1; 7 bases agree with TRBD1. Trimming removed 4 bases from V and 6 bases from J; junction bases left unmatched: 17. Looked up from germline, CDR1 is MDHEN and CDR2 is SYDVKM. This CDR3 is 17 amino acids long. CDR3 protein: CASSSYRGSGLFAEAFF. The CDR3 DNA reads TGTGCCAGCAGTTCCTACAGGGGATCAGGGCTTTTCGCTGAAGCTTTCTTT.